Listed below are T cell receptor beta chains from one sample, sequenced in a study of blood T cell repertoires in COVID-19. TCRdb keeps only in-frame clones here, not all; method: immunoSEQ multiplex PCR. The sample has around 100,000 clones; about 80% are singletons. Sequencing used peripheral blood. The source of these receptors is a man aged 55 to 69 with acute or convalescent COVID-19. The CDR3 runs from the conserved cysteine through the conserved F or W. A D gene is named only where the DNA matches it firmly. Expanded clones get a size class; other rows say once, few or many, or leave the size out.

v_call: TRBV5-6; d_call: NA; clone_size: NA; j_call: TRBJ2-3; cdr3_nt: TGTGCCAGCAGCACCACAGGGATGGGTGGGTCAGATACGCAGTATTTT; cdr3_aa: CASSTTGMGGSDTQYF
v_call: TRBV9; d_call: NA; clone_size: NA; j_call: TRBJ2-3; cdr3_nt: TGTGCCAGCAGCAACGAAGTCGCGAATACGCAGTATTTT; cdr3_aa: CASSNEVANTQYF
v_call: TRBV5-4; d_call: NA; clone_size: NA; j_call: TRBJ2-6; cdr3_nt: TGTGCCAGCAGCCCGCGACAGAGATACTCTGGGGCCAACGTCCTGACTTTC; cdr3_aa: CASSPRQRYSGANVLTF
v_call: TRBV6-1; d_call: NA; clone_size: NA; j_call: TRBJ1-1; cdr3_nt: TGTGCCAGCAGTGAACTCCCAGGGTTGAACACTGAAGCTTTCTTT; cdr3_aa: CASSELPGLNTEAFF
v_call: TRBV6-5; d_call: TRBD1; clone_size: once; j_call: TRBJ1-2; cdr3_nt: TGTGCCAGCACTAGACAGGGCCGCGGCTACACCTTC; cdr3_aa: CASTRQGRGYTF
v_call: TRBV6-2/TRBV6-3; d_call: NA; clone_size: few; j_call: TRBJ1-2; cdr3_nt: TGTGCCAGCAGTTACCCGGGGGACGGGAACTATGGCTACACCTTC; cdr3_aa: CASSYPGDGNYGYTF
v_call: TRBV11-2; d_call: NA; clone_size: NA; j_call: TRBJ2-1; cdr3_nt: TGTGCCAGCAGCTCATACTCCAACGGGCAGTTCTTC; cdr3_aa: CASSSYSNGQFF
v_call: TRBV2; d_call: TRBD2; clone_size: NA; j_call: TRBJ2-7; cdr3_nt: TGTGCCAGCAGTGATAACAGGCGGGCTAGCGGGAGGAATGACGAGCAGTACTTC; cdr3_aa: CASSDNRRASGRNDEQYF
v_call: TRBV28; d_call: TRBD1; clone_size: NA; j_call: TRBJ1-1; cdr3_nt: TGTGCCAGCAGTCCCGGAGAGGGGGCGGGGAACACTGAAGCTTTCTTT; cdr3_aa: CASSPGEGAGNTEAFF
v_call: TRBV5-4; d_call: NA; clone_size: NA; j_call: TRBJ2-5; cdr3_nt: TGTGCCAGCAGCTCACGAGAACTAGTGGTGACCCAGTACTTC; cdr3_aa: CASSSRELVVTQYF
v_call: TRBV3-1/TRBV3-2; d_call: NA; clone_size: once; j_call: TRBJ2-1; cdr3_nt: TGTGCCAGCAGCCAAGATTCAGGGATTCTTTCGATTGAGCAGTTCTTC; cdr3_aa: CASSQDSGILSIEQFF
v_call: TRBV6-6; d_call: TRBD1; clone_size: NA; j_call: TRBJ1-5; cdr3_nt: TGTGCCAGCAGTGGACAGGGAACGGGCAATCAGCCCCAGCATTTT; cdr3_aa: CASSGQGTGNQPQHF
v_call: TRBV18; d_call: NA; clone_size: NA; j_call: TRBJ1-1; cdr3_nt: TGTGCCAGCTCACCAAGTAATCGTATCGGGGGTGCTGAAGCTTTCTTT; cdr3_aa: CASSPSNRIGGAEAFF
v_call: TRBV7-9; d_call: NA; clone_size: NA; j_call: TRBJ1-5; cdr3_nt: TGTGCCAGCAGCTTAGCGTCCGATCAGCCCCAGCATTTT; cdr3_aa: CASSLASDQPQHF
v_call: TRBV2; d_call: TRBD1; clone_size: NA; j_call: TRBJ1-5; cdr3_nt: TGTGCCAGCAGTGCATCAGGGGGCGTTCAGCCCCAGCATTTT; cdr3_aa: CASSASGGVQPQHF
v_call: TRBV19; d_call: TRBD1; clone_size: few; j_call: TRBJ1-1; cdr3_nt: TGTGCCAGCCAGGGGGCGCTCCCCATCACTGAAGCTTTCTTT; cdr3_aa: CASQGALPITEAFF
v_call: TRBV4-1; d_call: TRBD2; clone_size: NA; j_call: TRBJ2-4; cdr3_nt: TGCGCCAGCAGCCTAACTAGCGGGAGGGCCAAAAACATTCAGTACTTC; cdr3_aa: CASSLTSGRAKNIQYF
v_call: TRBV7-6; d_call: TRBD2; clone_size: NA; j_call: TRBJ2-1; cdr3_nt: TGTGCCAGCAGCTTGACTAGCGGGAGGCCCGGGAATGAGCAGTTCTTC; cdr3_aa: CASSLTSGRPGNEQFF
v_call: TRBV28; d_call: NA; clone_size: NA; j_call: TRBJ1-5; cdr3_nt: TGTGCCAGCAGTTTAGCCTCGGGCGGGGGATTCCAGCCCCAGCATTTT; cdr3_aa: CASSLASGGGFQPQHF
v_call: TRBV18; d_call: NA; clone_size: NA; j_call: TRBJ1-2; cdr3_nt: TGTGCCAGCTCACCGGCTGACGGGAACTATGGCTACACCTTC; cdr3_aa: CASSPADGNYGYTF
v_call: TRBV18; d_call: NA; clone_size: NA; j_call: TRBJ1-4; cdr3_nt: TGTGCCAGCTCACCATTTACAGGGATTCGTGAAAAACTGTTTTTT; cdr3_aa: CASSPFTGIREKLFF
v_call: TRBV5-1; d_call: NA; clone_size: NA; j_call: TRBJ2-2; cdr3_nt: TGCGCCAGCAGCTTCGATAGACTGAACACCGGGGAGCTGTTTTTT; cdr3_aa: CASSFDRLNTGELFF
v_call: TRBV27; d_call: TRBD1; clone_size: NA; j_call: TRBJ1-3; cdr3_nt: TGTGCCAGCAGTCGACAGGGCTCTGGAAACACCATATATTTT; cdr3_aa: CASSRQGSGNTIYF
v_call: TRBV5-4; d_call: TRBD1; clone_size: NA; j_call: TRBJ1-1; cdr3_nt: TGTGCCAGCAGCTTGGCCGGGACAGCGAACACTGAAGCTTTCTTT; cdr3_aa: CASSLAGTANTEAFF
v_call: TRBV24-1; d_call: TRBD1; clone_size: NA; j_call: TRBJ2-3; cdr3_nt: TGTGCCACCAGTGAACGGGGCAGGGGGTGGGATACGCAGTATTTT; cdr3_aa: CATSERGRGWDTQYF
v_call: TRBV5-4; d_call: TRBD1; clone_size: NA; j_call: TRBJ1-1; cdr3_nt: TGTGCCAGCAGCTTACTGACAGGGAGGAACACTGAAGCTTTCTTT; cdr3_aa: CASSLLTGRNTEAFF
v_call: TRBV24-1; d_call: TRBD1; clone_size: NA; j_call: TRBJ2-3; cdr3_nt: TGTGCCACAGAGGGACAGGGGACAGATACGCAGTATTTT; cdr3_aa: CATEGQGTDTQYF
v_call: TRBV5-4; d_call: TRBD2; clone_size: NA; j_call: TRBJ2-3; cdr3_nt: TGTGCCAGCAGTAGCGGGCCCATCACAGATACGCAGTATTTT; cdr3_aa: CASSSGPITDTQYF
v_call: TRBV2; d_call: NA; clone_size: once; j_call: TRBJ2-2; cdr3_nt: TGTGCCAGCAGTGTTAGGCCCGTTGGGGGGACCGGGGAGCTGTTTTTT; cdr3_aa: CASSVRPVGGTGELFF
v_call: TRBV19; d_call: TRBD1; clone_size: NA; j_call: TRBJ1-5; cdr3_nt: TGTGCCAGTAGTATGGGACAGGGTACGCAGCCCCAGCATTTT; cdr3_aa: CASSMGQGTQPQHF
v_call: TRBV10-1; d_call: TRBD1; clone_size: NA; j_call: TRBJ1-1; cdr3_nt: TGCGCCAGCAGTGAGTCGAACAGGGGGTGGTCTGAAGCTTTCTTT; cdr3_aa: CASSESNRGWSEAFF
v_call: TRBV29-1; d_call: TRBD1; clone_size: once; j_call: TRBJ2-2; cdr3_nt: TGCAGCGTTGACAAGACAGGGTTAACCGGGGAGCTGTTTTTT; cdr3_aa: CSVDKTGLTGELFF
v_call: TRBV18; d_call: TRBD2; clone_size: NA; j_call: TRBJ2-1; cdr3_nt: TGTGCCAGCTCACCACAGGCGGGAGGCCGCAATGAGCAGTTCTTC; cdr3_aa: CASSPQAGGRNEQFF